This passage covers 9 T cell receptor beta chains from one sample sequenced in a study of T cells in Graves' hyperthyroidism and ophthalmopathy. Amplified regions were TCR beta CDR3 sequences from RNA transcripts. A set of HTBI primers served as the primers for a first-round RT-PCR of the TCR CDR3. TCRdb re-called the multiplex PCR reads through MiXCR, storing one row per CDR3 protein. The data show some 300,000 distinct CDR3 sequences, around 19% seen once. Sequences were obtained from blood. These TCRs come from a man between 45 and 60 years old with Graves' ophthalmopathy.

This clonotype was recorded many times. This chain uses TRBV30 with TRBJ2-7; 12 positions agree with TRBD2. V gave up 0 bases and J gave up 3 bases; unmatched junction bases: 15. This CDR3 contains 19 residues. In germline, CDR1 is GTSNPN, CDR2 SVGIG (reference sequence). The CDR3 spells CAWSVRRLAGVPQDYEQYF. The DNA for the CDR3 is TGTGCCTGGAGTGTAAGGAGACTAGCGGGAGTTCCCCAAGACTACGAGCAGTACTTC.

The chain joins TRBV6-1 to TRBJ1-1; D uncertain. This CDR3 contains 12 residues. V was cut by 6 bases and J by 10 bases, with 15 bases left in between. Germline CDR1 MNHNS, CDR2 SASEGT. The CDR3 is CASRDFQSVAFF. The DNA of the CDR3 is TGTGCCAGCAGAGATTTTCAAAGCGTAGCTTTCTTT.

There are a few counts of this clonotype. The J gene is TRBJ2-6, the V gene TRBV3-1; D gene ambiguous. CDR3 length: 15 amino acids. V shed 3 bases and J shed 0 bases, with 6 bases lying between them. Germline values: CDR1 LGHDT, CDR2 YNNKEL (reference sequence). This CDR3 is CASSQGFSGANVLTF. Here the CDR3 DNA reads TGTGCCAGCAGCCAGGGTTTCTCTGGGGCCAACGTCCTGACTTTC.

As concerns this clonotype: A much larger clonotype is one base distant, so this may be a read error. The CDR3 nucleotides read TGCAGTGCCCTCGAGGACAACTCCTACAAGCAGTACTTC. Its protein product is CSALEDNSYKQYF. The V gene is TRBV20-1, the J gene TRBJ2-7; D may be TRBD1 (5 bases). This CDR3 region has 13 residues. CDR1 and CDR2 (germline): DFQATT, SNEGSKA (reference sequence).

This clonotype has ten or more counts. V and J are TRBV27 and TRBJ2-1; no firm D call. Between the trimmed V and J ends, which lost 7 bases and 0 bases, there was a span of 16 bases. In germline, CDR1 is MNHEY, CDR2 SMNVEV (reference sequence). This CDR3 contains 16 residues. For the CDR3, the DNA is TGTGCCAGCACCCTGACCGGGCCAAGCTCCTACAATGAGCAGTTCTTC. Translated, it gives CASTLTGPSSYNEQFF.

In its sample, this clonotype was seen many times. J is TRBJ2-7 and V is TRBV12-3 or TRBV12-4; 11 positions match TRBD2. The CDR3 has 15 amino acids. Germline trimming cut 4 bases from V and 0 bases from J; bases unmatched to any gene: 2. The CDR3: CASSSTSGSSYEQYF. In nucleotides, the CDR3 is TGTGCCAGCAGTTCTACTAGCGGGAGCTCCTACGAGCAGTACTTC.

This clonotype has a handful of counts. The V call is TRBV6-1, the J call TRBJ2-4; 10 bases are shared with TRBD1. Germline CDR1 MNHNS, CDR2 SASEGT. Losses at the gene ends were 5 bases for V and 8 bases for J; bases not matched to a gene: 3. The CDR3 has 13 residues. Here the CDR3 DNA reads TGTGCCAGCAGTTTGGACAGGGGGGACATTCAGTACTTC. Protein: CASSLDRGDIQYF.

The table lists this clonotype with a few counts. CDR3: CASSYSTGYNEQFF. The CDR3 DNA reads as TGTGCCAGCAGTTACTCCACGGGTTACAATGAGCAGTTCTTC. The chain uses TRBV6-5 and TRBJ2-1; D uncertain. V was pared by 0 bases and J by 4 bases, with 7 bases between. Germline lookup yields CDR1 MNHEY and CDR2 SVGAGI. CDR3 length equals 14 residues.

The chain uses TRBV5-1 and TRBJ2-5, with D perhaps matching TRBD1 or TRBD2 (5 bases each). The CDR3 is 15 residues long. Trimming removed 0 bases from V and 4 bases from J, with 13 bases in between. Germline CDR1 SGHRS, CDR2 YFSETQ. CDR3: CASSLAMGPLETQYF. As DNA, the CDR3 is TGCGCCAGCAGCTTGGCTATGGGACCGTTAGAGACCCAGTACTTC.